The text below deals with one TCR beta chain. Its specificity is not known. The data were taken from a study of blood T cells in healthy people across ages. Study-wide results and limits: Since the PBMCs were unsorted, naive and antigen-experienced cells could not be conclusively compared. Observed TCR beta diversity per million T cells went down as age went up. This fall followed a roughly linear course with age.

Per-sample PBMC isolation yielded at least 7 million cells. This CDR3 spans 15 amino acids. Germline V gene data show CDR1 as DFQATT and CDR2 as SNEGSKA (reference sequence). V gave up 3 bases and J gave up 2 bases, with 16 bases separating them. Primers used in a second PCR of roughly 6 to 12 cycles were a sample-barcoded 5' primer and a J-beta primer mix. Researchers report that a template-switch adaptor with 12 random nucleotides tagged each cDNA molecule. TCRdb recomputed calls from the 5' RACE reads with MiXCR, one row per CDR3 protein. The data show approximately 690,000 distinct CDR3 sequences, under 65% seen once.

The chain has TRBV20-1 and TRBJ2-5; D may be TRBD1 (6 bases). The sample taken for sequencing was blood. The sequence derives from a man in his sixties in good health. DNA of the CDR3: TGCAGTGCTAGGCGGGCACAGGGTGGACAAGAGACCCAGTACTTC. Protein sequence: CSARRAQGGQETQYF.